What follows are 17 T cell receptor beta chains derived from one specimen sequenced in a study of T cells after yellow fever vaccination. TCRdb ran MiXCR on the 5' RACE reads and lists one entry per CDR3 protein. The sample contains some 160,000 distinct CDR3 sequences, 9.3% of which appear only once. The sample was CD8+ T cells sorted from PBMCs, taken 45 days after the yellow fever booster vaccination. The receptors shown here come from a man aged 18 to 35 who received the YFV17D yellow fever vaccine.

CDR3 residues: CASSPEGGGSYNEQFF. The CDR3 DNA is TGTGCCAGCAGTCCAGAGGGCGGGGGGTCCTACAATGAGCAGTTCTTC. This chain joins TRBV27 and TRBJ2-1, with 8 bases identical to TRBD2. CDR3 size: 16 residues. The germline gives CDR1 MNHEY, CDR2 SMNVEV (reference sequence). Trimming at V came to 5 bases and at J to 1 base, leaving 7 bases not matched to a gene.

This chain joins TRBV6-1 and TRBJ2-7; no clear D gene. Trimming took off 10 bases at V and 5 bases at J, with 18 bases between the two ends. The CDR3 spans 13 residues. The germline gives CDR1 MNHNS, CDR2 SASEGT. DNA for the CDR3: TGTGCCACCAAGGGTGGTGGCAGGCACGAGCAGTACGTC. It is translated as CATKGGGRHEQYV.

V gene TRBV5-1 combines with J gene TRBJ2-7; possibly TRBD2 for D (6 bases). The V gene's germline CDR1 is SGHRS and CDR2 YFSETQ. This CDR3 is built from 16 residues. Trimming pared 4 bases from V and 2 bases from J, leaving 19 bases between. The CDR3 region is CASSPRGGAGTYEQYV. As DNA, the CDR3 is TGCGCCAGCAGCCCTCGGGGTGGCGCGGGGACCTACGAGCAGTACGTC.

The rearrangement uses TRBV20-1 and TRBJ2-7, with a possible D match to TRBD2 (6 bases). CDR3 length: 15 amino acids. The germline CDR1 and CDR2 sequences are DFQATT and SNEGSKA (reference sequence). Trimming stripped 1 base from V and 2 bases from J, with 15 bases between. The CDR3 nucleotides are TGCAGTGCTAGAGGTCTATGGGACTTAGCCTACGAGCAGTACGTC. Translating gives CSARGLWDLAYEQYV.

This clonotype appeared a few times. The chain links TRBV5-4 to TRBJ2-6; D could derive from TRBD1 or TRBD2 (5 bases each). The V gene's germline CDR1 is SGHNT and CDR2 YYREEE (reference sequence). The CDR3 covers 16 residues. V was shortened by 0 bases and J by 2 bases, with 9 bases between the two germline ends. CDR3 nucleotide sequence: TGTGCCAGCAGCTTGGTCGAGGGGCCTGGGGCCAACGTCCTGACTTTC. Its translation is CASSLVEGPGANVLTF.

This clonotype turned up a few times. The chain couples TRBV12-3 or TRBV12-4 to TRBJ2-2, with a tentative D call TRBD1 (5 bases). This CDR3 has 15 residues. The ends were cut back, 5 bases at V and 3 bases at J, with 13 bases in the middle. The CDR3 DNA reads TGTGCCAGCAGTGGGGCCGCGGTTCACACCGGGGAGCTGTTTTTT. It specifies CASSGAAVHTGELFF.

This chain links TRBV4-1 with TRBJ1-6; 9 bases are shared with TRBD1. This CDR3 spans 17 amino acids. Germline assignment: CDR1 MGHRA and CDR2 YSYEKL. Trimming cost V 3 bases and J 10 bases; bases outside gene matches: 13. CDR3 region: CASSHPRGQGSQSPLHF. The CDR3 region has the DNA TGCGCCAGCAGCCACCCCCGGGGACAGGGTTCGCAATCACCCCTCCACTTT.

In its sample, this clonotype was seen a few times. The chain joins TRBV4-1 to TRBJ1-6, with 7 bases matching TRBD1. After removal of 3 bases from V and 9 bases from J, the junction contained 14 bases not matched to a gene. Germline lookup yields CDR1 MGHRA and CDR2 YSYEKL. This CDR3 spans 17 amino acids. CDR3: CASSQDRTDRVTSPLHF. The CDR3 nucleotides are TGCGCCAGCAGCCAGGATCGGACCGACAGGGTGACTTCACCCCTCCACTTT.

This clonotype was counted between two and nine times. The CDR3, as DNA: TGTGCCAGCAGCAACTCTCGGGACCCAACGGGGGTAAACACCATATATTTT. Its translation is CASSNSRDPTGVNTIYF. V and J are TRBV12-3 or TRBV12-4 and TRBJ1-3; tentatively, D is TRBD1 (5 bases). The CDR3 consists of 17 residues. Trimming took 6 bases from V and 6 from J, leaving 24 bases between them.

A few counts support this clonotype. V and J are TRBV15 and TRBJ2-6; 7 bases match TRBD1. This CDR3 region has 17 residues. Per germline, CDR1 LNHNV and CDR2 YYDKDF (reference sequence). The trim removed 6 bases at V and 1 base at J, leaving 9 bases unmatched. This chain's CDR3 is CATRKTGFPSGANVLTF. CDR3 DNA: TGTGCCACCAGGAAGACAGGGTTTCCTTCTGGGGCCAACGTCCTGACTTTC. Variable domain in full (rest from reference TRBV15 and TRBJ2-6): DAMVIQNPRYQVTQFGKPVTLSCSQTLNHNVMYWYQQKSSQAPKLLFHYYDKDFNNEADTPDNFQSRRPNTSFCFLDIRSPGLGDTAMYLCATRKTGFPSGANVLTFGAGSRLTVL.

In this sample, this clonotype turned up many times. The V gene is TRBV4-3, the J gene TRBJ2-2, with D hard to call. V was shortened by 0 bases and J by 5 bases, with 10 bases between the two germline ends. The CDR3 runs 15 residues. The germline V gene has CDR1 LGHNA and CDR2 YSLEER. CDR3: CASSQDTATTGELFF. CDR3 nucleotide sequence: TGCGCCAGCAGCCAAGATACCGCCACAACCGGGGAGCTGTTTTTT.

The sample holds a few counts of this clonotype. This chain joins TRBV10-3 and TRBJ2-5; D is unclear. The ends were cut back, 3 bases at V and 0 bases at J, with 8 bases in the middle. The CDR3 runs to 14 residues. The germline V gene encodes CDR1 ENHRY and CDR2 SYGVKD. DNA for the CDR3: TGTGCCATCAGTGACCCCATTTACCAAGAGACCCAGTACTTC. Protein sequence: CAISDPIYQETQYF.

The chain links TRBV29-1 to TRBJ2-1; D unclear. CDR1 and CDR2 from the germline V gene are SQVTM and ANQGSEA. V lost 4 bases and J 3 bases, leaving 7 bases between the germline ends. The CDR3 is 12 amino acids. The CDR3 nucleotides read TGCAGCGTTGCCCTAGACTACAATGAGCAGTTCTTC. It encodes CSVALDYNEQFF.

Only a few counts were recorded for this clonotype. This rearrangement joins TRBV13 to TRBJ2-7; D remains ambiguous. The CDR3 is 14 amino acids. The V gene's germline CDR1 is PRHDT and CDR2 FYEKMQ (reference sequence). V shed 5 bases and J shed 6 bases, with 17 bases lying between them. The CDR3 reads CASSPPSMPGEQYV. CDR3 sequence (DNA): TGTGCCAGCAGCCCACCGTCCATGCCCGGCGAGCAGTACGTC.

The rearrangement uses TRBV7-9 and TRBJ2-3; possible D gene TRBD2, 6 bases. Germline V gene data show CDR1 as SEHNR and CDR2 as FQNEAQ (reference sequence). The V end was cut by 10 bases, the J end by 5 bases, with 13 bases between. This CDR3 region has 12 residues. CDR3 in amino acids: CATLGGIDTQYF. The CDR3 region has the DNA TGTGCCACCTTAGGAGGGATAGATACGCAGTATTTT. The variable domain in full, completed from reference TRBV7-9 and TRBJ2-3, reads DTGVSQNPRHKITKRGQNVTFRCDPISEHNRLYWYRQTLGQGPEFLTYFQNEAQLEKSRLLSDRFSAERPKGSFSTLEIQRTEQGDSAMYLCATLGGIDTQYFGPGTRLTVL.

This clonotype occurred once. V gene TRBV7-9 combines with J gene TRBJ2-3, with 7 bases fitting TRBD1. Unmatched junction bases numbered 1, after V lost 1 base and J lost 0 bases. The CDR3 covers 15 residues. Germline CDR1 is SEHNR and CDR2 is FQNEAQ (reference sequence). The CDR3 DNA reads TGTGCCAGCAGCTTAGAGGGGGCTAGCACAGATACGCAGTATTTT. Translation: CASSLEGASTDTQYF. The full variable domain, rest sourced from reference TRBV7-9 and TRBJ2-3, is DTGVSQNPRHKITKRGQNVTFRCDPISEHNRLYWYRQTLGQGPEFLTYFQNEAQLEKSRLLSDRFSAERPKGSFSTLEIQRTEQGDSAMYLCASSLEGASTDTQYFGPGTRLTVL.

The chain employs TRBV27 and TRBJ1-4; 8 bases fit TRBD1. V gave up 0 bases and J gave up 4 bases; unmatched junction bases: 7. There are 17 residues in the CDR3. Looked up from germline, CDR1 is MNHEY and CDR2 is SMNVEV (reference sequence). Written as DNA, the CDR3 is TGTGCCAGCAGTTTATCATCCCCGGACAGGGTTAATGAAAAACTGTTTTTT. It specifies CASSLSSPDRVNEKLFF. Supplemented by reference TRBV27 and TRBJ1-4, the full variable domain reads EAQVTQNPRYLITVTGKKLTVTCSQNMNHEYMSWYRQDPGLGLRQIYYSMNVEVTDKGDVPEGYKVSRKEKRNFPLILESPSPNQTSLYFCASSLSSPDRVNEKLFFGSGTQLSVL.